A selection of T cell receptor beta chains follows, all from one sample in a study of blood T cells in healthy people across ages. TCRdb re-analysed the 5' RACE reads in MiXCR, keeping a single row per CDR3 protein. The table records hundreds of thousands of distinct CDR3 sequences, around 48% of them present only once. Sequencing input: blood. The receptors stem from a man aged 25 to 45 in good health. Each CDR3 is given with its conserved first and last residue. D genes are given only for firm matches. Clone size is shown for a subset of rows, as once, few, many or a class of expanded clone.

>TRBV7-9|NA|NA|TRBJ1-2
TGTGCCAGCGGGCAGCTTTCTAACTATGGCTACACCTTC
CASGQLSNYGYTF
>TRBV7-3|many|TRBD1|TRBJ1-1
TGTGCCAGCAGCTCAACAGGGGGCGGAGGAACTGAAGCTTTCTTT
CASSSTGGGGTEAFF
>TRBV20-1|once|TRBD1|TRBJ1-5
TGCAGTGCTAGAGACGACAGGGGGCTTCAGCCCCAGCATTTT
CSARDDRGLQPQHF
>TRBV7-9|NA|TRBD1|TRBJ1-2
TGTGCCAGCAGCGGACAGACAGGGGAAAACTATGGCTACACCTTC
CASSGQTGENYGYTF
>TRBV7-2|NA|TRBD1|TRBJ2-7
TGTGCCAGCAGCTTAGTGGCGGGGACAGGGGGCTACGAGCAGTACTTC
CASSLVAGTGGYEQYF
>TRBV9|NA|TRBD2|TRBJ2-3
TGTGCCAGCAGCGTAGCTCTCGGGGGGGGCACAGATACGCAGTATTTT
CASSVALGGGTDTQYF
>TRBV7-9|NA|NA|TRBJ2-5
TGTGCCAGCAGCCTGGCTGGGACACTTTACCAAGAGACCCAGTACTTC
CASSLAGTLYQETQYF
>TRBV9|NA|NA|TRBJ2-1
TGTGCCAGCAGCGTAGGTTCGGGGGCCTTGAGCTCCTACAATGAGCAGTTCTTC
CASSVGSGALSSYNEQFF
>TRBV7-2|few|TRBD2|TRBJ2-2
TGTGCCAGCAGCTTAGCTAAACCGGGACTAGCAAACGCGAACACCGGGGAGCTGTTTTTT
CASSLAKPGLANANTGELFF
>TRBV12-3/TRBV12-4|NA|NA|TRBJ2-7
TGTGCCAGCAGTTCCCGGGAGATAGCAGACTACGAGCAGTACTTC
CASSSREIADYEQYF
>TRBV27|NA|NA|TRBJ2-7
TGTGCCATCAGTTTGCGCGGGGCCTCCTACGAGCAGTACTTC
CAISLRGASYEQYF
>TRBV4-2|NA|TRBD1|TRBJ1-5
TGTGCCAGCAGCCAAGATCCGGACAGGGTAGGTCAGCCCCAGCATTTT
CASSQDPDRVGQPQHF
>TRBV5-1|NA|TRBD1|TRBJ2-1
TGCGCCAGCAGCGTGGGACAGGAGTACAATGAGCAGTTCTTC
CASSVGQEYNEQFF
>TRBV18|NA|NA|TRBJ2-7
TGTGCCAGCTCACCAGACAGTGACTACGAGCAGTACTTC
CASSPDSDYEQYF
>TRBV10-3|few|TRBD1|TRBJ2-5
TGTGCCATCAGTGCAACAGGGGCGCAAGAGACCCAGTACTTC
CAISATGAQETQYF
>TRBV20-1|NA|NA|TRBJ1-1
TGCAGTGCTAGGGGGTCAGGTACGGAGACTGAAGCTTTCTTT
CSARGSGTETEAFF
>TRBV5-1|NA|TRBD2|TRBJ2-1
TGCGCCAGCAGCATCGGGACTAGCGGGGGGGCCGCTTCCAATGAGCAGTTCTTC
CASSIGTSGGAASNEQFF
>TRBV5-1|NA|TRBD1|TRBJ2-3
TGCGCCAGCAGCTCGATCAGGGGGTCGAGCACAGATACGCAGTATTTT
CASSSIRGSSTDTQYF
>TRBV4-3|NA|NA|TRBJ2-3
TGCGCCAGCAGCCAAGATCGTGACACGGGATCAGATACGCAGTATTTT
CASSQDRDTGSDTQYF
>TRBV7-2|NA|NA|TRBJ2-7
TGTGCCAGCAGCTTAACCTCTGGACAATACGAGCAGTACTTC
CASSLTSGQYEQYF